A selection of T cell receptor beta chains follows, all from one sample in a study of OX40 agonist ivuxolimab in advanced cancers. The assay was immunoSEQ multiplex PCR, and TCRdb's table has in-frame clones only and misses some. The data show tens of thousands of clones, about 87% seen once. The sample was CD4+ or CD8+ T cells sorted from blood, taken in a trial of the OX40 agonist ivuxolimab. The receptor source for this set is an adult with an advanced solid tumor such as melanoma, head and neck, liver or kidney cancer. Each CDR3 is given with its conserved first and last residue. The D gene is left open where the match is weak. Expanded clones are given a class, and other clones once, few, many or no size at all.

d_call cdr3_length j_call clone_size v_call cdr3_nt cdr3_aa
NA 14 TRBJ2-7 NA TRBV6-7 TGTGCCAGCAGGACTAGGGACTTCTCCTACGAGCAGTACTTC CASRTRDFSYEQYF
NA 15 TRBJ1-2 NA TRBV6-5 TGTGCCAGCAGGCGGTGGACCGGGACCGAGTATGGCTACACCTTC CASRRWTGTEYGYTF
NA 14 TRBJ1-6 NA TRBV4-1 TGCGCCAGCAGTCCCGAGGTGGAAGGGGTGGCCCTCCACTTT CASSPEVEGVALHF
NA 16 TRBJ1-3 NA TRBV5-1 TGCGCCAGCAGCCCGGTGGTGGGGTCCACTGGAAACACCATATATTTT CASSPVVGSTGNTIYF
TRBD2 14 TRBJ2-5 NA TRBV9 TGTGCCAGCAGCCCAGCGGGAGGCCGTGAGACCCAGTACTTC CASSPAGGRETQYF
TRBD2 15 TRBJ2-7 NA TRBV9 TGTGCCAGCAGCGTTAGCGGGAGGGCGTTGGACGAGCAGTACTTC CASSVSGRALDEQYF
TRBD2 14 TRBJ2-7 NA TRBV11-2 TGTGCCAGCAGCTTGGCTAGCGGGAGCTACGAGCAGTACTTC CASSLASGSYEQYF
TRBD1 12 TRBJ2-7 NA TRBV18 TGTGCCAGCTCACCAATGGGACAGGGGCATATCTTC CASSPMGQGHIF
TRBD1 13 TRBJ2-7 NA TRBV2 TGTGCCAGCGAGACAGGGGGCTTATACGAGCAGTACTTC CASETGGLYEQYF
NA 15 TRBJ2-1 NA TRBV7-8 TGTGCCAGCAGCTTAGGGCGGACATCCTACAATGAGCAGTTCTTC CASSLGRTSYNEQFF
NA 15 TRBJ2-1 NA TRBV21-1 TGTGCCAGCAGAAGCCAGGATGACTCCTACAATGAGCAGTTCTTC CASRSQDDSYNEQFF
TRBD2 14 TRBJ2-1 NA TRBV7-9 TGTGCCAGCGGACTAGCGGACGCCTACAATGAGCAGTTCTTC CASGLADAYNEQFF
NA 16 TRBJ1-6 NA TRBV5-6 TGTGCCAGCAGCTTCGGGCCGCAGGGAATGAATTCACCCCTCCACTTT CASSFGPQGMNSPLHF
NA 14 TRBJ2-3 NA TRBV30 TGTGCCTGGAGTTCAGCGCGACGCACAGATACGCAGTATTTT CAWSSARRTDTQYF
TRBD1 16 TRBJ2-2 few TRBV6-1 TGTGCCAGCAGTGAGGGGACAGGGGGCGACACCGGGGAGCTGTTTTTT CASSEGTGGDTGELFF
TRBD1 13 TRBJ1-5 NA TRBV19 TGTGCCAGTAGTATAGTGGACAGGTATCCCCAGCATTTT CASSIVDRYPQHF
TRBD2 15 TRBJ2-7 NA TRBV28 TGTGCCAGCAGCCCAGCGGGAGGGCCTAGTTACGAGCAGTACTTC CASSPAGGPSYEQYF
TRBD2 15 TRBJ2-3 NA TRBV19 TGTGCCAGTAGTCTAGCGGGAGGGCGCAGAGATACGCAGTATTTT CASSLAGGRRDTQYF
NA 12 TRBJ2-5 NA TRBV5-1 TGCGCCAGCAGCTTGGCCCTGGAGACCCAGTACTTC CASSLALETQYF
NA 14 TRBJ2-1 NA TRBV5-4 TGTGCCAGCAGCTTGACGGGAAACTACAATGAGCAGTTCTTC CASSLTGNYNEQFF
NA 12 TRBJ1-2 NA TRBV29-1 TGCAGCGTCACCCAAGGCGGCTATGGCTACACCTTC CSVTQGGYGYTF
NA 14 TRBJ2-5 NA TRBV5-1 TGCGCCAGCAGCTTGGGTGCGGGTCGGCAGACCCAGTACTTC CASSLGAGRQTQYF
NA 13 TRBJ1-1 few TRBV30 TGTGCCTGGAAAACTCTTCTGAACACTGAAGCTTTCTTT CAWKTLLNTEAFF
NA 14 TRBJ2-1 NA TRBV27 TGTGACCCAGCATTAGGGGGGCCTTACAATGAGCAGTTCTTC CDPALGGPYNEQFF
NA 15 TRBJ2-3 NA TRBV9 TGTGCCAGCAGCGTAGTCGGAGTCGGGGCAAATACGCAGTATTTT CASSVVGVGANTQYF
NA 15 TRBJ1-2 once TRBV5-1 TGCGCCAGCCGCGAATATTCGGGGGAAAGGGATGGCTACACCTTC CASREYSGERDGYTF
NA 11 TRBJ2-7 NA TRBV20-1 TGCAGTGCTAGATTTAACTACGAGCAGTACTTC CSARFNYEQYF
NA 12 TRBJ1-2 NA TRBV5-6 TGTGCCAGCAGCTGGACCAACAGTGGCTACACCTTC CASSWTNSGYTF
NA 12 TRBJ1-1 NA TRBV29-1 TGCAGCGTTGTACAGGGTATCACTGAAGCTTTCTTT CSVVQGITEAFF
TRBD1 12 TRBJ2-3 NA TRBV7-2 TGTGCCAGCAGCGGGACAGGGGATACGCAGTATTTT CASSGTGDTQYF
NA 14 TRBJ2-3 NA TRBV11-3 TGTGCCAGCAGCCCCTCCCCTAGCACAGATACGCAGTATTTT CASSPSPSTDTQYF
TRBD2 20 TRBJ2-1 once TRBV6-1 TGTGCCAGCAGTGACGCCCTGGGACTAGCGGGTAGGAGCTCCTACAATGAGCAGTTCTTC CASSDALGLAGRSSYNEQFF
TRBD1 14 TRBJ1-5 NA TRBV10-3 TGTGCCATCAGCCGGGACAGGGGTGGCGAGCCCCAGCATTTT CAISRDRGGEPQHF
TRBD1 13 TRBJ1-3 NA TRBV30 TGTGCCTGGAGTCGGACAGGGGGAAACACCATATATTTT CAWSRTGGNTIYF
TRBD2 13 TRBJ2-5 NA TRBV10-3 TGTGCCATCAGTGTCTACGGGGGGGAGACCCAGTACTTC CAISVYGGETQYF
TRBD2 17 TRBJ2-3 NA TRBV5-1 TGCGCCAGCAGCTCGATCCTAGCGGGAGTAGGAGCAGATACGCAGTATTTT CASSSILAGVGADTQYF
TRBD1 15 TRBJ2-3 NA TRBV19 TGTGCCAGTAGTATAGTTGGGACAGGCACAGATACGCAGTATTTT CASSIVGTGTDTQYF
TRBD2 16 TRBJ2-1 NA TRBV19 TGTGCCAGTAGCCCTCGGGGGGTGGGAAAGTTTAATGAGCAGTTCTTC CASSPRGVGKFNEQFF
NA 13 TRBJ2-2 NA TRBV9 TGTGCCAGCAGCGTACGTGGAACAGGGGAGCTGTTTTTT CASSVRGTGELFF
TRBD2 18 TRBJ2-4 NA TRBV7-9 TGTGCCAGCAGCTTAGCCTCGGGGGGGGCTCGCCCCAAAAACATTCAGTACTTC CASSLASGGARPKNIQYF
NA 15 TRBJ2-5 NA TRBV11-3 TGTGCCAGCAGCTACGCTTTGGGGGGGCCGGAGACCCAGTACTTC CASSYALGGPETQYF
NA 14 TRBJ1-4 NA TRBV2 TGTGCCAGCAGGACCGGGACAAAAAATGAAAAACTGTTTTTT CASRTGTKNEKLFF
TRBD1 14 TRBJ1-2 NA TRBV5-1 TGCGCCAGCAGCCTAAGGACAGGGGACAGGGGCTACACCTTC CASSLRTGDRGYTF
NA 13 TRBJ2-2 NA TRBV7-9 TGTGCCAGCAGCCTTAGGTCCACCGGGGAGCTGTTTTTT CASSLRSTGELFF
NA 13 TRBJ2-7 NA TRBV7-2 TGTGCCGGCAGCAAACCTACTAGAGACGAGCAGTACTTC CAGSKPTRDEQYF
NA 14 TRBJ2-1 NA TRBV18 TGTGCCAGCTCACTCGGAGTGGTGTACAATGAGCAGTTCTTC CASSLGVVYNEQFF
NA 14 TRBJ2-5 NA TRBV5-4 TGTGCCAGCAGCTTGGTCGGGGTAGGAGAGACCCAGTACTTC CASSLVGVGETQYF
NA 11 TRBJ2-7 few TRBV28 TGTGCCAGCAGTAAACGCTACGAGCAGTACTTC CASSKRYEQYF
NA 13 TRBJ1-2 NA TRBV10-3 TGTGCCATCAGTGAGTCACTGGACTATGGCTACACCTTC CAISESLDYGYTF
NA 14 TRBJ1-2 NA TRBV5-4 TGTGCCAGCAGCTTGGAACGGGGGAACTATGGCTACACCTTC CASSLERGNYGYTF
TRBD1 13 TRBJ1-5 NA TRBV7-8 TGTGCCAGCAGCCGGACAGGCGATCAGCCCCAGCATTTT CASSRTGDQPQHF
NA 15 TRBJ2-3 NA TRBV5-1 TGCGCCAGCAGCTTGGCTGTCTACCACACAGATACGCAGTATTTT CASSLAVYHTDTQYF
NA 15 TRBJ1-1 NA TRBV2 TGTGCCAGCAGTGAAGCAAGGACAAGAACCACTGAAGCTTTCTTT CASSEARTRTTEAFF
TRBD1 12 TRBJ1-2 NA TRBV7-2 TGTGCCAGCAGCCGTCCGGGACAGCCCTACACCTTC CASSRPGQPYTF
NA 13 TRBJ2-7 NA TRBV2 TGTGCCAGCAGTAAAACAGGGTTGGGAGAGCAGTACTTC CASSKTGLGEQYF
NA 16 TRBJ2-3 NA TRBV18 TGTGCCAGCTCCCCCTCGACGGGACTGACCACAGATACGCAGTATTTT CASSPSTGLTTDTQYF
TRBD1 16 TRBJ2-6 NA TRBV30 TGTGCCTGCCCTGGGACAGATAATTCTGGGGCCAACGTCCTGACTTTC CACPGTDNSGANVLTF
NA 14 TRBJ2-5 NA TRBV27 TGTGCCAGCAGTGTTCAAGGATCCCAAGAGACCCAGTACTTC CASSVQGSQETQYF